What follows are 5 T cell receptor beta chains derived from one specimen sequenced in a study of CXCR3-negative and CXCR3-positive naive CD8 T cells. Whole-study findings and limits: CXCR3-positive naive cells had TRB CDR3s that were more hydrophobic than CXCR3-negative naive cells had.

Their specific antigens are unknown. The libraries of TRB cDNA were constructed through 5' RACE using UMI labels. Using the 5' RACE reads, TCRdb records one entry per CDR3 protein without DNA. In all, the sample yields fewer than 65,000 distinct CDR3 sequences. The source material was naive CXCR3+ CD8+ T cells from blood. Indicated subset: CD45RO-CCR7+CD27+CD95- naive CD8+ T cells expressing CXCR3 (TNR3+). The source is a human donor in good health. Some clones in this sample may be carry-over from other donors' samples.

CDR3 sequence reads: CAWSVWGGTEAFF. The chain employs TRBV30 and TRBJ1-1; TCRdb outputs TRBD1, but without DNA this stays unchecked. The CDR3 runs 13 residues. Germline values: CDR1 GTSNPN, CDR2 SVGIG (reference sequence).

The rearrangement links TRBV12-3 or TRBV12-4 to TRBJ2-3; as DNA is missing, the TRBD2 call by TCRdb cannot be tested. The CDR3 is 14 amino acids. The CDR3 is CASTLTSSTDTQYF.

The CDR3 region is CASSLWDSSNQPQHF. The chain joins TRBV11-3 to TRBJ1-5. The CDR3 has 15 residues. The V gene's germline CDR1 is SGHNT and CDR2 YENEEA.

The chain links TRBV29-1 to TRBJ1-2; TCRdb designates TRBD1, a call that cannot be tested without DNA. This CDR3 spans 11 amino acids. Germline CDR1 reads SQVTM; CDR2 reads ANQGSEA. The CDR3 region is CSATGNYGYTF.

The chain joins TRBV6-2 or TRBV6-3 to TRBJ2-7. CDR3 length: 17 amino acids. In germline, CDR1 is MNHEY, CDR2 SVGEGT. The chain's CDR3 is CASSYKRSGKTSYEQYF.